A selection of T cell receptor beta chains follows, all from one sample in a study of regulatory T cells in long-lasting Graves disease. TCRdb re-called the multiplex PCR reads through MiXCR, storing one row per CDR3 protein. The sample shows some 560,000 distinct CDR3 sequences, about 16% of them seen only once. The same sample was also studied in work on T cells in Graves' hyperthyroidism and ophthalmopathy.

Sample: peripheral blood mononuclear cells (PBMCs), taken at new diagnosis, from a patient treated with antithyroid drugs. The receptor source for this set is a woman aged 40-60 years with Graves disease. Both conserved end residues are part of each CDR3. D genes are given only for firm matches. Part of the rows lack a size; the others show once, few, many or a class for expanded clones.

J	size	D	V	DNA	CDR3
TRBJ1-4	many	NA	TRBV12-3/TRBV12-4	TGTGCCAGCAGTTTCCAGGGTATGCCCATTCGCGAAAAACTGTTTTTT	CASSFQGMPIREKLFF
TRBJ1-2	many	NA	TRBV28	TGTGCCACCGCCGGTTCCAACTATGGCTACACCTTC	CATAGSNYGYTF
TRBJ1-3	NA	NA	TRBV20-1	TGCAGTGCTAGAGACAGGGTTTCTCCCGGAAACACCATATATTTT	CSARDRVSPGNTIYF
TRBJ2-1	many	NA	TRBV11-2	TGTGCCAGCAGCCTCTCTCGCAACAATGAGCAGTTCTTC	CASSLSRNNEQFF
TRBJ1-1	NA	NA	TRBV7-9	TGTGCCAGCAGCTTAGGTCAGGGTTTGGCTGAAGCTTTCTTT	CASSLGQGLAEAFF
TRBJ2-5	many	NA	TRBV18	TGTGCCAGCTCAATGGATGCAGAGACCCAGTACTTC	CASSMDAETQYF
TRBJ2-6	few	NA	TRBV11-2	TGTGCCAGCAGCTCCTTCGGGTCTGGGGCCAACGTCCTGACTTTC	CASSSFGSGANVLTF
TRBJ2-1	NA	TRBD2	TRBV9	TGTGCCAGCAGCGTAGGGACTAGCGGGCCTTCCTCCTACAATGAGCAGTTCTTC	CASSVGTSGPSSYNEQFF
TRBJ2-1	NA	TRBD2	TRBV7-3	TGTGCCAGCAGTCCTAGCGGGGGGGCTGACAATGAGCAGTTCTTC	CASSPSGGADNEQFF
TRBJ1-2	NA	TRBD1	TRBV5-6	TGTGCCAGCAGCTCCGCGACAGGGCGTGGCTACACCTTC	CASSSATGRGYTF
TRBJ1-5	NA	NA	TRBV19	TGTGCCAGTAGTGAATCTGGTGGGGACAATCAGCCCCAGCATTTT	CASSESGGDNQPQHF
TRBJ2-2	NA	NA	TRBV4-1	TGCGCCAGCAGCCAAGAACGGGCTTTCGGGGGGCGCACCGGGGAGCTGTTTTTT	CASSQERAFGGRTGELFF
TRBJ2-7	few	NA	TRBV5-1	TGCGCCAGCACCACGGGGAGTAGCGGCCTTAGCGAGCAGTACTTC	CASTTGSSGLSEQYF
TRBJ1-1	NA	NA	TRBV7-9	TGTGCCAGCAGTCACGCGGGGCACACTGAAACTTTCTTT	CASSHAGHTETFF
TRBJ2-2	many	NA	TRBV12-3/TRBV12-4	TGTGCCAGCAGGGTTGGGATAGGGGAGCTGTTTTTT	CASRVGIGELFF
TRBJ1-1	NA	NA	TRBV27	TGTGCCAGCAGTCCTTATTCGACAGACACTGAAGCTTTCTTT	CASSPYSTDTEAFF